This T cell receptor beta chain is drawn from a study of T cells expressing NK-cell markers. Study background: Among eight sequenced donors, seven carried HCMV seropositivity while one was seronegative.

Reanalyzing the 5' RACE reads, TCRdb keeps one entry per CDR3 protein, without DNA. The sample has about 400,000 distinct CDR3 sequences, and its top ten clones hold approximately 11%. Concerning this clonotype: Its antigen is as yet unknown.

General study points: The study did not resolve the HCMV specificity of expanded NKG2C+ T cell clones.

Germline CDR1 reads MGHRA; CDR2 reads YSYEKL. The CDR3 spans 14 residues. Sequenced sample: blood T cells: a sorted CD56 or NKG2C T cell subset, CD4+ or CD8+ T cells, or bulk PBMC T cells (not recorded which). The source is a woman aged 45-59 years in good health. The V call is TRBV4-1, the J call TRBJ2-2; TCRdb proposes TRBD2, but this gene call is untestable without DNA. Here the CDR3 reads CASSQGARSGELFF.